One and the same sample provided the 18 T cell receptor beta chains below, sequenced in a study of Ad26.COV2.S vaccination and SARS-CoV-2 variants. Treatment meaning: some 19 received Ad26.COV2.S at low or high dose, single or two shots; roughly five received placebo; per-sample allocation not given. Samples analyzed were those drawn on day 63 after the first vaccine or placebo injection. The repertoire was sequenced with immunoSEQ multiplex PCR; TCRdb's copy has only in-frame clones and lacks some. The sample includes approximately 500,000 clones, approximately 90% of them seen just once. The sequencing used peripheral blood, collected in a trial of Ad26.COV2.S vaccine versus placebo. The source is a person aged 18 to 59 who received the Ad26.COV2.S COVID-19 vaccine or a placebo.

The V call is TRBV30, the J call TRBJ1-1; D gene ambiguous. The germline V gene has CDR1 GTSNPN and CDR2 SVGIG (reference sequence). V gave up 0 bases and J gave up 4 bases, with 12 bases separating them. The CDR3 has 14 residues. CDR3 loop: CAWSVFGLTTEAFF. In DNA form, the CDR3 reads TGTGCCTGGAGTGTCTTCGGGTTAACCACTGAAGCTTTCTTT. The full variable domain, with the rest looked up from reference TRBV30 and TRBJ1-1, is SQTIHQWPATLVQPVGSPLSLECTVEGTSNPNLYWYRQAAGRGLQLLFYSVGIGQISSEVPQNLSASRPQDRQFILSSKKLLLSDSGFYLCAWSVFGLTTEAFFGQGTRLTVV.

This chain joins TRBV7-2 and TRBJ1-1; no reliable D call. The germline V and J ends were trimmed by 3 bases and 6 bases, with 11 bases remaining between them. The CDR3 length is 13 residues. The V gene's germline CDR1 is SGHTA and CDR2 FQGNSA. The CDR3 bases are TGTGCCAGCAGCTTTGTGTGGCAGTCTGAAGCTTTCTTT. The encoded protein is CASSFVWQSEAFF.

The CDR3 DNA reads TGTGCTAGTGGTTTGGATCTCGGCAATGAGCAGTTCTTC. Translation gives CASGLDLGNEQFF. This chain uses TRBV12-5 with TRBJ2-1; D unresolved. The germline V gene has CDR1 LGHNT and CDR2 FRNRAP. CDR3 length equals 13 residues. V lost 1 base to trimming and J lost 6 bases, with 7 bases between them.

This clone turned up a few times. The gene calls are TRBV6-2 or TRBV6-3 and TRBJ2-7; 9 bases fit TRBD1. Trimming took 2 bases from V and 4 from J; bases not matched to a gene: 12. Germline V CDR1 and CDR2: MNHEY, SVGEGT. The CDR3 covers 17 residues. CDR3 residues: CASSYPRGQGYGYEQYF. CDR3 sequence (DNA): TGTGCCAGCAGTTACCCACGGGGACAGGGATATGGATACGAGCAGTACTTC.

A single count supports this clone. The chain combines TRBV10-3 with TRBJ2-5, with TRBD2 identical over 8 bases. CDR3 length equals 16 residues. The germline CDR1 and CDR2 sequences are ENHRY and SYGVKD. V shed 6 bases and J 4 bases; nucleotides not matched to a gene: 13. The CDR3 DNA is TGTGCCATCAGCGACCCGGGGGGGGAGGGAGGAGAGACCCAGTACTTC. Protein sequence: CAISDPGGEGGETQYF.

This chain links TRBV9 with TRBJ2-1, with 8 nucleotides matching TRBD2. The CDR3 has 16 amino acids. Germline V gives CDR1 SGDLS, CDR2 YYNGEE. V shed 4 bases, J shed 7 bases, and the junction held 13 bases outside the gene matches. In DNA, the CDR3 is TGTGCCAGCAGCCCACGTTCACTAGCGGTGGGGAATGAGCAGTTCTTC. This encodes CASSPRSLAVGNEQFF.

The rearrangement joins TRBV30 to TRBJ2-1; D possibly corresponds to TRBD1 (6 bases). The V and J ends lost 4 bases and 7 bases respectively, with 17 bases between them. Germline lookup yields CDR1 GTSNPN and CDR2 SVGIG (reference sequence). The length of the CDR3 is 14 residues. CDR3 in amino acids: CAWTPDSFRNEQFF. The CDR3, as DNA: TGTGCCTGGACCCCGGACAGCTTTAGGAATGAGCAGTTCTTC.

V is TRBV28 and J is TRBJ1-2; tentative D call: TRBD1 (5 bases). Germline CDR1 MDHEN, CDR2 SYDVKM. This CDR3 contains 14 residues. Trimming shortened V by 6 bases and J by 12 bases, and 23 bases separated the two germline ends. The CDR3 DNA follows: TGTGCCAGCAGCCCACCCCGGCCGGGGCTCTTAAACACCTTC. Translating it yields CASSPPRPGLLNTF.

The CDR3 DNA reads TGTGCCAGCAGCTTAGATTATCGGGCTAGCGGATACAATGAGCAGTTCTTC. This translates into CASSLDYRASGYNEQFF. The V and J genes are TRBV7-2 and TRBJ2-1, with 7 positions matching TRBD2. CDR3 length equals 17 residues. The germline V gene encodes CDR1 SGHTA and CDR2 FQGNSA. The V and J ends lost 1 base and 4 bases, in that order; junction bases with no gene match: 10.

The rearrangement links TRBV7-9 to TRBJ2-5; a weak D match, TRBD1 (7 bases). Trimming took 3 bases from V and 0 from J, leaving 14 bases between them. This CDR3 region has 16 residues. Germline V lookup: CDR1 SEHNR, CDR2 FQNEAQ (reference sequence). The CDR3 loop reads CASSFRQGGNQETQYF. The DNA of the CDR3 is TGTGCCAGCAGCTTCAGACAGGGAGGCAACCAAGAGACCCAGTACTTC.

The rearrangement joins TRBV5-1 to TRBJ2-7, with D possibly TRBD1 on 7 matching bases. V gave up 6 bases and J gave up 6 bases, with 22 bases separating them. CDR3 length: 15 residues. CDR1 and CDR2 (germline): SGHRS, YFSETQ. The CDR3 spells CASTPGGQGVGEQYF. DNA of the CDR3: TGCGCCAGCACCCCTGGGGGGCAGGGGGTCGGCGAGCAGTACTTC.

This rearrangement joins TRBV7-2 to TRBJ2-5; D may be TRBD1 or TRBD2 (6 bases each). The germline V gene has CDR1 SGHTA and CDR2 FQGNSA. The V gene lost 5 bases and the J gene lost 3 bases, with 13 bases spanning the gap. The CDR3 loop spans 14 amino acids. The CDR3 protein is CASSGAGGEETQYF. CDR3 DNA: TGTGCCAGCAGCGGAGCCGGGGGCGAAGAGACCCAGTACTTC.

This clone has just a few counts. The V call is TRBV12-3 or TRBV12-4, the J call TRBJ2-7; no reliable D call. The V end lost 5 bases, the J end lost 6 bases, and 11 bases lay between the germline ends. The CDR3 is made up of 12 amino acids. CDR3 region: CASSPDVAEQYF. In DNA, the CDR3 is TGTGCCAGCAGTCCGGACGTGGCCGAGCAGTACTTC.

There are a few counts of this clone. The chain joins TRBV2 to TRBJ2-7; 12 bases match TRBD1. Trimming took 7 bases from V and 5 from J; bases not matched to a gene: 3. The CDR3 extends over 13 amino acids. Germline CDR1 is SNHLY and CDR2 is FYNNEI. CDR3 sequence reads: CASKGQGANEQYF. The CDR3 DNA follows: TGTGCCAGCAAGGGACAGGGGGCGAACGAGCAGTACTTC.

V and J are TRBV28 and TRBJ1-3; no firm D call. The germline gives CDR1 MDHEN, CDR2 SYDVKM. Trimming stripped 5 bases from V and 4 bases from J, with 6 bases between. CDR3 length equals 12 residues. In nucleotides, the CDR3 is TGTGCCAGCAGTGACCTGGGAAACACCATATATTTT. This sequence encodes CASSDLGNTIYF.

The chain carries TRBV19 and TRBJ1-2; 10 positions match TRBD1. CDR1 LNHDA and CDR2 SQIVND come from the germline V gene (reference sequence). CDR3 size: 13 residues. V trimming: 5 bases; J trimming: 6 bases; junction bases outside the gene matches: 3. The CDR3 here is CASSDRGRNGYTF. The CDR3 coding sequence is TGTGCCAGTAGTGACAGGGGGCGAAATGGCTACACCTTC.

This clone was seen just once. The chain has TRBV5-4 and TRBJ2-5; D ambiguous. The CDR3 has 17 residues. The ends were cut back, 0 bases at V and 2 bases at J, with 17 bases in the middle. In germline, CDR1 is SGHNT, CDR2 YYREEE (reference sequence). The CDR3 nucleotides read TGTGCCAGCAGCTTGGGGCGCCTAGTCGGTAAACAAGAGACCCAGTACTTC. Translation: CASSLGRLVGKQETQYF. The whole variable domain, remainder taken from reference TRBV5-4 and TRBJ2-5, is ETGVTQSPTHLIKTRGQQVTLRCSSQSGHNTVSWYQQALGQGPQFIFQYYREEENGRGNFPPRFSGLQFPNYSSELNVNALELDDSALYLCASSLGRLVGKQETQYFGPGTRLLVL.

The chain has TRBV9 and TRBJ2-3; D uncertain. The CDR3 is 15 residues long. Germline V gives CDR1 SGDLS, CDR2 YYNGEE. V shed 3 bases and J shed 2 bases, with 13 bases lying between them. CDR3 sequence: CASSALPGSTDTQYF. In nucleotides, the CDR3 is TGTGCCAGCAGCGCATTACCCGGGTCCACAGATACGCAGTATTTT.